This note documents a single T cell receptor beta chain sequence. Its antigen is currently unknown. Deletions cut 3 bases from V and 0 bases from J, with 6 bases between. The germline gives CDR1 SGHVS, CDR2 FQNEAQ. The CDR3 length is 14 residues. Autoimmune disease history or systemic immunosuppression meant exclusion. Collection of blood occurred at baseline, at cycle 4 day 1, and at cycle 7 day 1. This entry belongs to a study of OX40 agonist ivuxolimab in advanced cancers. The repertoire was sequenced with immunoSEQ multiplex PCR; TCRdb's copy has only in-frame clones and lacks some. The table lists around 95,000 clones, about 91% of them singletons, with approximately 0.58% in the top ten. General observations from the study: Doses of 0.1 to 3.0 mg/kg were accompanied by clonal expansion of CD4+ and CD8+ blood T cells by week 6.

The TCR sequence derives from an adult with an advanced solid tumor such as melanoma, head and neck, liver or kidney cancer. The chain is built from TRBV7-8 and TRBJ1-5; no firm D call. The material was CD4+ or CD8+ T cells sorted from blood, obtained in a trial of the OX40 agonist ivuxolimab. The CDR3 spells CASSFSGSNQPQHF. As DNA, the CDR3 is TGTGCCAGCAGCTTTAGCGGTAGCAATCAGCCCCAGCATTTT.